Each of the 24 T cell receptor beta chains below was sequenced from the same sample in a study of blood T cell repertoires in COVID-19. Produced via immunoSEQ multiplex PCR; TCRdb's table is partial and in-frame only. The sample lists roughly 140,000 clones; 87% were seen once. Sequenced material: peripheral blood. The receptors derive from a woman in her sixties or seventies with active or convalescent COVID-19.

This chain links TRBV2 with TRBJ2-2; tentatively, D is TRBD1 (6 bases). V dropped 6 bases and J dropped 2 bases, with 10 bases sitting between them. The CDR3 extends over 14 amino acids. Germline V gene data show CDR1 as SNHLY and CDR2 as FYNNEI. CDR3 loop: CASRGDINTGELFF. CDR3 DNA sequence: TGTGCCAGCAGGGGGGACATTAACACCGGGGAGCTGTTTTTT.

This chain connects TRBV18 to TRBJ2-1; 10 nucleotides align to TRBD2. The CDR3 covers 16 residues. After removal of 1 base from V and 4 bases from J, the junction contained 4 bases not matched to a gene. Per germline, CDR1 KGHSH and CDR2 LQKENI. The CDR3 DNA follows: TGTGCCAGCTCACCACAGAGGACTAGCGGTTACAATGAGCAGTTCTTC. Its translation: CASSPQRTSGYNEQFF.

This rearrangement joins TRBV4-1 to TRBJ2-3, with TRBD2 matching 9 bases. This CDR3 is built from 15 residues. Unmatched junction bases numbered 4, after V lost 3 bases and J lost 3 bases. Germline CDR1 MGHRA, CDR2 YSYEKL. Here the CDR3 DNA reads TGCGCCAGCAGCCATGGGCGGGGGGGGACAGATACGCAGTATTTT. It specifies CASSHGRGGTDTQYF.

This chain joins TRBV6-2 or TRBV6-3 and TRBJ2-2; 8 bases match TRBD1. Germline CDR1 and CDR2: MNHEY and SVGEGT. The length of the CDR3 is 13 residues. V shed 6 bases and J 10 bases; nucleotides not matched to a gene: 7. CDR3 region: CASSLQGVEELFF. The CDR3 DNA sequence: TGTGCCAGCAGCTTACAGGGGGTGGAGGAGCTGTTTTTT.

This chain joins TRBV18 and TRBJ2-5; 8 bases are shared with TRBD2. With 0 bases clipped from V and 0 bases from J, the junction kept 6 bases outside the gene matches. The CDR3 spans 17 residues. Germline V gene data show CDR1 as KGHSH and CDR2 as LQKENI. The CDR3 coding sequence is TGTGCCAGCTCACCACCGTCTTCGGGGGGGTACCAAGAGACCCAGTACTTC. Amino acids: CASSPPSSGGYQETQYF.

The chain combines TRBV7-6 with TRBJ2-3; 9 nucleotides line up with TRBD2. CDR3 length: 18 residues. Germline V CDR1 and CDR2: SGHVS, FNYEAQ. With V trimmed by 3 bases and J by 4 bases, 14 bases remained unmatched. In DNA, the CDR3 is TGTGCCAGCAGCTTTAGCGGGGGCCCCAATTTAACCCCAGATACGCAGTATTTT. Residues: CASSFSGGPNLTPDTQYF. The full variable domain, in which reference TRBV7-6 and TRBJ2-3 provide the parts outside the CDR3, is GAGVSQSPRYKVTKRGQDVALRCDPISGHVSLYWYRQALGQGPEFLTYFNYEAQQDKSGLPNDRFSAERPEGSISTLTIQRTEQRDSAMYRCASSFSGGPNLTPDTQYFGPGTRLTVL.

The genes are TRBV6-5 and TRBJ1-1, with 7 bases identical to TRBD1. The J segment lost 10 bases and the V segment lost 4 bases, leaving 9 bases of the junction unmatched. Per germline, CDR1 MNHEY and CDR2 SVGAGI. This CDR3 comprises 13 residues. The CDR3 DNA follows: TGTGCCAGCAGTTTAATGGACAGGACGGGAGCTTTCTTT. Protein: CASSLMDRTGAFF.

The V call is TRBV9, the J call TRBJ2-7, with TRBD2 as a possible D gene (5 bases). Trimming cost V 4 bases and J 0 bases, with 11 bases left between them. From germline, CDR1 is SGDLS and CDR2 YYNGEE. This CDR3 contains 14 residues. CDR3 DNA: TGTGCCAGCAGCCCCGGGGTGAGCTCCTACGAGCAGTACTTC. Its protein product is CASSPGVSSYEQYF.

The chain has TRBV23-1 and TRBJ1-6, with TRBD1 as a possible D gene (6 bases). TRBV23-1 is labeled an ORF, and its function is uncertain. Trimming left V 10 bases short and J 8 bases short, with 18 bases between. This CDR3 contains 14 residues. CDR3 residues: CANPPTGHHSPLHF. In DNA form, the CDR3 reads TGCGCCAACCCTCCGACAGGCCATCATTCACCCCTCCACTTT.

The genes are TRBV6-2 or TRBV6-3 and TRBJ2-2; 15 bases are a match to TRBD2. V lost 1 base and J lost 7; bases outside the gene matches: 10. The length of the CDR3 is 19 residues. From germline, CDR1 is MNHEY and CDR2 SVGEGT. The CDR3: CASSYFGLAGGPVGGELFF. DNA of the CDR3: TGTGCCAGCAGTTACTTCGGACTAGCGGGGGGGCCCGTCGGCGGGGAGCTGTTTTTT.

In this sample, this clone turned up once. The chain combines TRBV18 with TRBJ1-3; no firm D call. Trimming left V 6 bases short and J 6 bases short, with 15 bases between. The CDR3 extends over 14 amino acids. From germline, CDR1 is KGHSH and CDR2 LQKENI. CDR3 protein: CASSSGFTLNTIYF. The CDR3, as DNA: TGTGCCAGCTCGTCCGGGTTCACCTTAAACACCATATATTTT.

The chain links TRBV9 to TRBJ1-4; no clear D. This CDR3 has 15 amino acids. Per germline, CDR1 SGDLS and CDR2 YYNGEE. V was shortened by 0 bases and J by 6 bases, with 12 bases between the two germline ends. This CDR3 reads CASSVAGQVDEKLFF. The CDR3 bases are TGTGCCAGCAGCGTAGCAGGTCAGGTTGATGAAAAACTGTTTTTT.

This clone turned up a few times. The CDR3: CASSVAGGEDTEAFF. CDR3 coding DNA: TGTGCCAGCAGCGTAGCAGGGGGCGAAGACACTGAAGCTTTCTTT. The chain carries TRBV9 and TRBJ1-1, with TRBD1 identical over 8 bases. V was pared by 0 bases and J by 3 bases, with 4 bases of the junction left unmatched. CDR1 SGDLS and CDR2 YYNGEE come from the germline V gene. The CDR3 sequence is 15 residues long.

This clone occurred a few times. The rearrangement joins TRBV10-1 to TRBJ2-7, with TRBD1 matching 8 bases. Germline loops: CDR1 WNHNN, CDR2 SYGVQD (reference sequence). This CDR3 has 14 amino acids. J lost 3 bases, V lost 3 bases, and 4 bases had no gene match. The CDR3 coding sequence is TGCGCCAGCAGTGAACGGGACAGGAACTACGAGCAGTACTTC. This sequence encodes CASSERDRNYEQYF.

The chain uses TRBV7-8 and TRBJ1-1, with TRBD1 matching 7 bases. Germline lookup yields CDR1 SGHVS and CDR2 FQNEAQ. The CDR3 is 15 residues long. Germline trimming cut 5 bases from V and 1 base from J; bases unmatched to any gene: 7. CDR3 coding DNA: TGTGCCAGCAGCATGAGGACAGGCGAGAACACTGAAGCTTTCTTT. This encodes CASSMRTGENTEAFF.

This chain joins TRBV18 and TRBJ2-6; 9 nucleotides line up with TRBD1. V shed 6 bases and J 0 bases; nucleotides not matched to a gene: 9. The germline V gene has CDR1 KGHSH and CDR2 LQKENI. This CDR3 region has 18 residues. The CDR3 nucleotides read TGTGCCAGCTCTTCGAGGACAGGGGCCAGCTCTGGGGCCAACGTCCTGACTTTC. Amino acid sequence: CASSSRTGASSGANVLTF.

This clone was detected only once. V is TRBV30 and J is TRBJ1-1; D is uncertain. V was clipped by 0 bases and J by 0 bases, with 8 bases between them. CDR3 length: 14 residues. CDR1 is GTSNPN, CDR2 SVGIG, per germline (reference sequence). CDR3 nucleotides: TGTGCCTGGAGTGTCTCCAACATGAACACTGAAGCTTTCTTT. Translation: CAWSVSNMNTEAFF.

In this sample, this clone turned up once. V and J are TRBV7-2 and TRBJ2-5, with D tentatively TRBD2 (6 bases). CDR1 is SGHTA, CDR2 FQGNSA, per germline. The V and J ends lost 5 bases and 2 bases respectively, with 9 bases between them. The CDR3 totals 13 residues. The CDR3, as DNA: TGTGCCAGCAGCAAGGGACTGCAAGAGACCCAGTACTTC. Its translation is CASSKGLQETQYF.

The chain combines TRBV6-1 with TRBJ1-1; the D gene is possibly TRBD1 (6 bases). The germline V and J ends were trimmed by 6 bases and 6 bases, with 17 bases remaining between them. Germline values: CDR1 MNHNS, CDR2 SASEGT. CDR3 size: 14 residues. The DNA for the CDR3 is TGTGCCAGCAGGTCGGACAGATCCTTGCCTGAAGCTTTCTTT. Translation: CASRSDRSLPEAFF.

This chain's CDR3 is CASSQDFSGGWREQFF. DNA for the CDR3: TGTGCCAGCAGCCAAGATTTTAGCGGGGGGTGGCGAGAGCAGTTCTTC. V and J are TRBV3-1 (or the pseudogene TRBV3-2) and TRBJ2-1; 10 bases map to TRBD2. CDR3 length: 16 residues. Trimming took 0 bases from V and 10 from J; bases not matched to a gene: 9. The germline gives CDR1 LGHDT, CDR2 YNNKEL (reference sequence).

This clone was detected once. This chain joins TRBV5-1 and TRBJ2-7; 12 bases are shared with TRBD2. In germline, CDR1 is SGHRS, CDR2 YFSETQ. CDR3 size: 18 residues. V lost 3 bases, J lost 3 bases, and 13 bases stayed unmatched. CDR3 residues: CASSSLGLAGRPNYEQYF. In DNA, the CDR3 is TGCGCCAGCAGCTCCCTGGGACTAGCGGGTAGGCCCAACTACGAGCAGTACTTC.

The J gene is TRBJ1-2, the V gene TRBV5-1, with D maybe TRBD1 (6 bases). The CDR3 is 14 residues long. Germline V gene lookup returns CDR1 SGHRS and CDR2 YFSETQ. V was shortened by 2 bases and J by 3 bases, with 11 bases between the two germline ends. The CDR3 loop reads CASSLQGRDYGYTF. The CDR3 DNA sequence: TGCGCCAGCAGCTTACAGGGTCGGGACTATGGCTACACCTTC.

The rearrangement links TRBV5-5 to TRBJ2-7, with TRBD1 matching 7 bases. The CDR3 totals 14 residues. Looked up from germline, CDR1 is SGHKS and CDR2 is YYEKEE (reference sequence). The junction had 4 bases not matched to a gene; V was cut back by 4 bases and J by 0 bases. The DNA of the CDR3 is TGTGCCAGCAGCAAGAGGGACAGCTCCTACGAGCAGTACTTC. Protein: CASSKRDSSYEQYF.

This chain links TRBV29-1 with TRBJ1-2; unclear D gene. V lost 4 bases to trimming and J lost 5 bases, with 8 bases between them. Germline V gene sequence: CDR1 SQVTM, CDR2 ANQGSEA. This CDR3 spans 11 amino acids. The CDR3 DNA follows: TGCAGCGTTGTGCAGTTATATGGCTACACCTTC. This gives the protein CSVVQLYGYTF.